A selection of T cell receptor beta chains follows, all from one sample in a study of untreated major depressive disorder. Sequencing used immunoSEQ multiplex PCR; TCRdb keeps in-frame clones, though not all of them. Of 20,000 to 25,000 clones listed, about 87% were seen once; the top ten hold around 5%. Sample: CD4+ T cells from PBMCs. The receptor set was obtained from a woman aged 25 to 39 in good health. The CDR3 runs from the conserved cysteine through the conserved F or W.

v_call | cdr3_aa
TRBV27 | CASTLGGSTDTQYF
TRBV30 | CAWSSGTGGSPLHF
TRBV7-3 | CASSLYENYGYTF
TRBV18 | CASSPGQIQETQYF
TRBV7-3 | CASSGGSSYNEQFF
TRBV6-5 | CASSLEITYGYTF
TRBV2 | CASSQGPYQPQHF
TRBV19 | CASRPAGWFTEAFF
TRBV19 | CASTPGSSGNQPQHF
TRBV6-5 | CASSSPRPGQGYGYTF
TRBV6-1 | CASSEGQGSLYEQYF
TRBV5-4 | CASSQNGRDGFWKDYEQYF
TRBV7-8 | CASSRQGKETQYF
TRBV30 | CAWSPGSNQPQHF
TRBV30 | CAWSLTGDQPQHF
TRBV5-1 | CASSNDPGTVANTGELFF
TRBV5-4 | CASSQGTPSGANVLTF
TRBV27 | CASSSDGPYEQYF
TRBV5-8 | CASSLIDYGYTF
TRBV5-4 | CASSLGQASSYNEQFF
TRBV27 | CASRGAGYSNQPQHF
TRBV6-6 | CASLPGVDRENEQFF
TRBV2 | CASSSPEGAGFETQYF
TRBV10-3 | CAISAISGAPTRGETQYF
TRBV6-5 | CASMETEKNYGYTF
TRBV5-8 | CASSFDSMSQHF
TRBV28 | CASSFGNNYEQYF
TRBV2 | CASRQDRGYEQYF
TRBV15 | CATSRGLAGSYGTGLSGELFF
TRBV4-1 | CASSHGTGWDYEQYF
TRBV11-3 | CASSSRRGSTDTQYF
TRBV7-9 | CASSLMGTQNEKLFF
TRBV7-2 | CASSGGQVYPEAFF
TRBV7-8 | CASSSLYGGQETQYF
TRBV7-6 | CASSPKQGAVDQPQHF
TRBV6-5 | CASRGASSTDTQYF
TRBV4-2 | CASSQDEVAGEQYF
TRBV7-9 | CASSPPGRPHKAFF
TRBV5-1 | CASSNQLTDTQYF
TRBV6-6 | CASKPGGNQPQHF
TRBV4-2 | CASSQDRGDEQYF
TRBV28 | CASSTRGTGNNEQYF
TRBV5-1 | CASSLDGQVDYGYTF
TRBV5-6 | CASSLRDGYTF
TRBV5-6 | CASSWTRQWGYGYTF
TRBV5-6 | CASSFSSGARNQPQHF
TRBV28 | CASRGRNTYEQYF
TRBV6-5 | CASRQTYSNQPQHF
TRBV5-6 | CASSLRRDSNTGELFF